Below, one T cell receptor (beta chain) is given with its context. For every subset, genomic DNA was evenly distributed across several immunoSEQ plates. Profiling relied on immunoSEQ multiplex PCR, and the TCRdb table lists in-frame clones only, not all of them. The sample holds approximately 1.4 million clones, 98% seen once. The sample comes from a study of shared clonotypes between healthy human individuals. The wider study: Sampling drew on donors who were two women and three men aged 18 to 49.

With V trimmed by 5 bases and J by 2 bases, 15 bases remained unmatched. The CDR3 loop spans 17 amino acids. The germline V gene encodes CDR1 SGHTA and CDR2 FQGNSA. The study drew all its donors from Caucasian adults living in Nashville, Tennessee. A CD45RA-negative memory subset and a CD45RA+ naive subset were separated from the CD4+ cells. The rearrangement joins TRBV7-2 to TRBJ2-7; TRBD2 matches 7 bases. The TCR was taken from a man younger than 40 in good health. Sequenced input: naive CD4+ T cells sorted from blood. Subset denoted: CD45RA+ positively selected. The CDR3 bases are TGTGCCAGCAGCCCGCTGTTCTGGGGGGGGAGAGCCTACGAGCAGTACTTC. Protein sequence: CASSPLFWGGRAYEQYF.